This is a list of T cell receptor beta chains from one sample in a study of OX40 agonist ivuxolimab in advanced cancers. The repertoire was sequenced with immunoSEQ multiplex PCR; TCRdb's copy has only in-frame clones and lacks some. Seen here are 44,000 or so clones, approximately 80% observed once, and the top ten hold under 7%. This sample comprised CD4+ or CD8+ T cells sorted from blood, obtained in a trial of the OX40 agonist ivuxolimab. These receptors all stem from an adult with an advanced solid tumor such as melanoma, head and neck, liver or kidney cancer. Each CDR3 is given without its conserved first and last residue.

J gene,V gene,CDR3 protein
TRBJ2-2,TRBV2,ASTVQGSTGELF
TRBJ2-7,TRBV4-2,ASSPRRAYEQY
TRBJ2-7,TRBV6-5,ASSYQLSYEQY
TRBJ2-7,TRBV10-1,ASSESGGGPREQY
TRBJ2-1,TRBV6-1,ASSESRGVGNEQF
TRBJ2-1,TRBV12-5,ASGLVRDTSYNEQF
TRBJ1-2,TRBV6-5,ASWTGVYGYT
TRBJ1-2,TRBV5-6,ASSSIQGIGYGYT
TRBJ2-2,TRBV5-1,ASSLAGTANTGELF
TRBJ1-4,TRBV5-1,ASSLERPGSANEKLF
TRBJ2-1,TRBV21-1,FLYYNEQF
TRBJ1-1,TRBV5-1,ASSWRGMGEGDTEAF
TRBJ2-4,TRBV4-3,ASSQGLTSDIQY
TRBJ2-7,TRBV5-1,ASSSDGGRVDEQY
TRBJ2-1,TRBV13,ASSLGAELTGNNEQF
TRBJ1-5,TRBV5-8,ASSLARSGLGQPQH
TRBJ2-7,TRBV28,ASMREPYEQY
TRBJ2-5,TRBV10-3,AIRGLAGEETQY
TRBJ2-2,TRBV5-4,ASSPQQGATGELF
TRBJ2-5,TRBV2,ASSDGGYPEETQY
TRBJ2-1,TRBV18,ASQVSGSPYNEQF
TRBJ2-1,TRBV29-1,SVGQGSIGEQF
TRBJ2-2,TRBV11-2,ASSLDPEAANTGELF
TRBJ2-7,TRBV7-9,ASSFSTYEQY
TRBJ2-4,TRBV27,ASSLSGIGDIQY
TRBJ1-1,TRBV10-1,ASSSSGGHTEAF
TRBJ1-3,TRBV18,ASSPPGAGNTIY
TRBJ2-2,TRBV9,ASSVRNTGELF